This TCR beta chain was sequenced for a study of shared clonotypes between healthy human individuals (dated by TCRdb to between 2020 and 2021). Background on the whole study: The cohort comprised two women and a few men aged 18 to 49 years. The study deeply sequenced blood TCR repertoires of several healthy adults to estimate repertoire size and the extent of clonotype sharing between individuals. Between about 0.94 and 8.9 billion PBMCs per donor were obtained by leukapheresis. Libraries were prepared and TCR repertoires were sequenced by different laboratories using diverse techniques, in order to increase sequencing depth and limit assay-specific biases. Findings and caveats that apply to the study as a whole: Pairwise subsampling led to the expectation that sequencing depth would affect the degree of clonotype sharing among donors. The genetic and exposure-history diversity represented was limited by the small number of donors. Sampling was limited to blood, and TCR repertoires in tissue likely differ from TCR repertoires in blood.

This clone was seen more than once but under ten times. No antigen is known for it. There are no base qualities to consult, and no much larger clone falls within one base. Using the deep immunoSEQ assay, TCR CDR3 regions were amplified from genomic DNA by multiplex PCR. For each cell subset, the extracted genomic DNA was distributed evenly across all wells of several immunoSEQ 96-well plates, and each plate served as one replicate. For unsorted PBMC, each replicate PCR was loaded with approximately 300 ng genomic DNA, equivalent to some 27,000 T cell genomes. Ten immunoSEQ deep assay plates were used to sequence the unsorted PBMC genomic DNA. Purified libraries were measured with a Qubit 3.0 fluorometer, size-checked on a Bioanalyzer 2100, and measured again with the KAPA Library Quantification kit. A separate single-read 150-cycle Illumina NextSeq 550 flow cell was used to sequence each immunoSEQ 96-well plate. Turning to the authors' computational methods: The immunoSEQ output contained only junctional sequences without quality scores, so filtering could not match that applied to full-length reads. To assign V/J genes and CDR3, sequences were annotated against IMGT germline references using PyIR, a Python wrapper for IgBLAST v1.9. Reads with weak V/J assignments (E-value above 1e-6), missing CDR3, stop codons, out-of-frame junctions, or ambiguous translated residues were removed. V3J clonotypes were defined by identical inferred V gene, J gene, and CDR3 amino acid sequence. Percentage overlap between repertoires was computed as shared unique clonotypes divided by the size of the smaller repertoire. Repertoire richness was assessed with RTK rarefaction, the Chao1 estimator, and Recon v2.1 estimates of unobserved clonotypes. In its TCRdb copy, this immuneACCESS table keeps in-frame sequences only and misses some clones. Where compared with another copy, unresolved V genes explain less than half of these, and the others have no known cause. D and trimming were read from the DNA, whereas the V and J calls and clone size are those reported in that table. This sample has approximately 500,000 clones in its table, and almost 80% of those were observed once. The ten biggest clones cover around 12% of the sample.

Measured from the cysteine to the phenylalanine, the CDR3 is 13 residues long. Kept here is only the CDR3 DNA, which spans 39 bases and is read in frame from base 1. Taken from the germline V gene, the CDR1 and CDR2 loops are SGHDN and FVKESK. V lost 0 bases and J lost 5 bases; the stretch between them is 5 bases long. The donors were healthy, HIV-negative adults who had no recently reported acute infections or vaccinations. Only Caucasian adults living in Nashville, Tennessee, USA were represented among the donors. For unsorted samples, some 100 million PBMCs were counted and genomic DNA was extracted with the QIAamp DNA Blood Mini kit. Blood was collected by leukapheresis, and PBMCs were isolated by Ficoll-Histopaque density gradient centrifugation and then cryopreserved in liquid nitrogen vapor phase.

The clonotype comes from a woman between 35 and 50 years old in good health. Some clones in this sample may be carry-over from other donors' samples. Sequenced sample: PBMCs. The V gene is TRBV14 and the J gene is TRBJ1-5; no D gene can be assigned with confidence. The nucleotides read TGTGCCAGCAGCCAAGATGAGGATCAGCCCCAGCATTTT. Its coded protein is CASSQDEDQPQHF.